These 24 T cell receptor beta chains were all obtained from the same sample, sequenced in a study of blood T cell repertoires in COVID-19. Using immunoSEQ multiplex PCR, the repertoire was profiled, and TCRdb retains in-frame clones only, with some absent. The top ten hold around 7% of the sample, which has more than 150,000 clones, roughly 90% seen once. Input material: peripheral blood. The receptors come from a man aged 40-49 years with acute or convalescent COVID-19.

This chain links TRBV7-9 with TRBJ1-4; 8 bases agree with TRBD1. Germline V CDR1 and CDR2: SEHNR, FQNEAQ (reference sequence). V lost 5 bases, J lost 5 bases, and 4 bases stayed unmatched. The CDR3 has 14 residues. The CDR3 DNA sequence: TGTGCCAGCAGCCGACAGGGGAGGAATGAAAAACTGTTTTTT. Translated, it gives CASSRQGRNEKLFF.

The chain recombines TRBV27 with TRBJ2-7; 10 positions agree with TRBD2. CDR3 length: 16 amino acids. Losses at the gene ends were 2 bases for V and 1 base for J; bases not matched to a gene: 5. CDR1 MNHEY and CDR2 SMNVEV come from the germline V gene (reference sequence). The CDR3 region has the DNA TGTGCCAGCAGTTTACAAACGACTAGCGGGTCCTACGAGCAGTACTTC. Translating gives CASSLQTTSGSYEQYF.

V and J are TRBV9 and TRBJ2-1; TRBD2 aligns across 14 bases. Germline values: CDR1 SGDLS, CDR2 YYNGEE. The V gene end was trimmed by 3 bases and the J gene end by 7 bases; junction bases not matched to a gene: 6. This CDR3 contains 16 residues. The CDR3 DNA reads TGTGCCAGCAGCGGCCCGGGACTAGCGGGGGTTAATGAGCAGTTCTTC. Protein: CASSGPGLAGVNEQFF.

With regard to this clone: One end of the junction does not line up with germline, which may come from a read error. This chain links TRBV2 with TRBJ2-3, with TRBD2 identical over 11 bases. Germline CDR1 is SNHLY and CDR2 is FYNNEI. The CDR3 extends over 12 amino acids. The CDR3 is CASATPGLAVAF. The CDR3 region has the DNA TGTGCCAGCGCCACACCGGGACTAGCGGTCGCCTTT.

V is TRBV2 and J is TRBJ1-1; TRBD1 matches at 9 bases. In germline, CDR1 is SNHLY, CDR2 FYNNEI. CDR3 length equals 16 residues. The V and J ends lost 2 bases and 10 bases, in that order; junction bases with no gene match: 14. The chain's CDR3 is CASSELRTGAPRGAFF. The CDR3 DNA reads TGTGCCAGCAGTGAATTAAGGACAGGGGCCCCCCGCGGAGCTTTCTTT.

The CDR3 here is CASSLSPWTSAVHEQYF. CDR3 coding DNA: TGTGCCAGCAGCTTATCTCCATGGACTAGCGCCGTCCACGAGCAGTACTTC. The rearrangement joins TRBV7-9 to TRBJ2-7; 9 bases line up with TRBD2. J gave up 5 bases and V 2 bases, and 13 bases lay outside the gene matches. Looked up from germline, CDR1 is SEHNR and CDR2 is FQNEAQ (reference sequence). This CDR3 comprises 17 residues.

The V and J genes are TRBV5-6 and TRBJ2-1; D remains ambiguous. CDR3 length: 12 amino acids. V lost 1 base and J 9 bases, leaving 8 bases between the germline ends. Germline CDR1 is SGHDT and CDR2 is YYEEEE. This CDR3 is CASSLPNGEQFF. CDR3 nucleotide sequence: TGTGCCAGCAGCTTGCCAAACGGTGAGCAGTTCTTC.

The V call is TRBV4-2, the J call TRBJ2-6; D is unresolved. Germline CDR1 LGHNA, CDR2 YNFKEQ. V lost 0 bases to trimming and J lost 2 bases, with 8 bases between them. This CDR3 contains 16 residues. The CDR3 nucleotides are TGTGCCAGCAGCCAAGATATAGATGCTGGGGCCAACGTCCTGACTTTC. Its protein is CASSQDIDAGANVLTF.

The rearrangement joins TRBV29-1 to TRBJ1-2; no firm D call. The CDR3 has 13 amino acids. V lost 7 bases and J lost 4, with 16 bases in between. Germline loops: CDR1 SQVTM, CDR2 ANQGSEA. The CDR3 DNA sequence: TGCAGCGCCCTCACTCCAGGTCTCTATGGCTACACCTTC. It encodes CSALTPGLYGYTF.

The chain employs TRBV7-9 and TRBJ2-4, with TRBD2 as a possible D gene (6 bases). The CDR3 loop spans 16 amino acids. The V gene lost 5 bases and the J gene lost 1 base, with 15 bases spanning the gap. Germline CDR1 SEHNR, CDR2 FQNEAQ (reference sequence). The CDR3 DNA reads TGTGCCAGCAGCGCCCACTTAGGGAGGGCCAAAAACATTCAGTACTTC. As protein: CASSAHLGRAKNIQYF.

The CDR3 loop reads CASRLLRTLNTEAFF. The CDR3 DNA is TGTGCCAGCCGACTCTTGAGGACATTGAACACTGAAGCTTTCTTT. The rearrangement links TRBV11-2 to TRBJ1-1; D perhaps matches TRBD1 (5 bases). Trimming cost V 8 bases and J 0 bases, with 16 bases left between them. CDR3 length equals 15 residues. The germline CDR1 and CDR2 sequences are SGHAT and FQNNGV.

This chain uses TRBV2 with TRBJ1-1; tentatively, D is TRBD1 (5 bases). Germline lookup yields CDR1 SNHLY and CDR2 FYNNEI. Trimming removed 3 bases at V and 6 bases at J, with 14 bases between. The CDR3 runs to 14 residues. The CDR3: CASSEVSGHPEAFF. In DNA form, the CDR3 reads TGTGCCAGCAGTGAGGTTTCCGGACACCCTGAAGCTTTCTTT.

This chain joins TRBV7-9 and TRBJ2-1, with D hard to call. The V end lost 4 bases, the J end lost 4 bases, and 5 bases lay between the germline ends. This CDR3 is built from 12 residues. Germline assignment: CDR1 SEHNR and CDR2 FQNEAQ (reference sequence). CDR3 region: CASSSGYNEQFF. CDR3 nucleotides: TGTGCCAGCAGCTCCGGTTACAATGAGCAGTTCTTC.

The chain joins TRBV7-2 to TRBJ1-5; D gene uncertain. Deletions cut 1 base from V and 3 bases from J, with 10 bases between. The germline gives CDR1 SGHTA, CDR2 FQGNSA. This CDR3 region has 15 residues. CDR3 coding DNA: TGTGCCAGCAGCTTAGATCGGGGTTACAATCAGCCCCAGCATTTT. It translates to CASSLDRGYNQPQHF.

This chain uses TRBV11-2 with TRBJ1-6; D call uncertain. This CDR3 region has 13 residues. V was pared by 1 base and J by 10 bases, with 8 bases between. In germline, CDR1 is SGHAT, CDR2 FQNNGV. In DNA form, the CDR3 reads TGTGCCAGCAGCTTAGTCGCGGGATCACCCCTCCACTTT. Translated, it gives CASSLVAGSPLHF.

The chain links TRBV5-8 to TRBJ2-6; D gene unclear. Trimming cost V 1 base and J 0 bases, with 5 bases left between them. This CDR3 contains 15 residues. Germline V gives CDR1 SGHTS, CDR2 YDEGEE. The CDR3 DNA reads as TGTGCCAGCAGCTTGCATGTCTCTGGGGCCAACGTCCTGACTTTC. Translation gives CASSLHVSGANVLTF.

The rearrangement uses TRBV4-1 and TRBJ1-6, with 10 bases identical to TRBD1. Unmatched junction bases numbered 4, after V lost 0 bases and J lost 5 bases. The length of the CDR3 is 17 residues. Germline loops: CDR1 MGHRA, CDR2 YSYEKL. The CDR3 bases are TGCGCCAGCAGCCAAGATAGGGGGACAGGGGATAATTCACCCCTCCACTTT. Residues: CASSQDRGTGDNSPLHF.

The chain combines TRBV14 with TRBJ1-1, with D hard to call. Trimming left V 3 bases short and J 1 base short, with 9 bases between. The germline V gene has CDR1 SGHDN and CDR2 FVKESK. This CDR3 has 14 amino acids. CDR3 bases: TGTGCCAGCAGCCAGAGGGCAGCGAACACTGAAGCTTTCTTT. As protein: CASSQRAANTEAFF. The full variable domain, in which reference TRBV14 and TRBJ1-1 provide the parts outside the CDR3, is EAGVTQFPSHSVIEKGQTVTLRCDPISGHDNLYWYRRVMGKEIKFLLHFVKESKQDESGMPNNRFLAERTGGTYSTLKVQPAELEDSGVYFCASSQRAANTEAFFGQGTRLTVV.

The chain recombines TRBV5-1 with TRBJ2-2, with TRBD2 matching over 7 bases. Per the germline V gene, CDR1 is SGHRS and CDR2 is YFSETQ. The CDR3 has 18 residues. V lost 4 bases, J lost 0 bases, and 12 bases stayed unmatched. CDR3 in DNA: TGCGCCAGCAGCGTATCCCCTAGCGGTGGAGCGAACACCGGGGAGCTGTTTTTT. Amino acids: CASSVSPSGGANTGELFF.

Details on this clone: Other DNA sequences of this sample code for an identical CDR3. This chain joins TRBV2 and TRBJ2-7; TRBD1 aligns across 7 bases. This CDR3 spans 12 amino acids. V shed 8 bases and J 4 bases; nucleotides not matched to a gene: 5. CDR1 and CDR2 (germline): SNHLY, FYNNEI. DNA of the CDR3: TGTGCCAGCTCGGACAGGCGTTACGAGCAGTACTTC. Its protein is CASSDRRYEQYF.

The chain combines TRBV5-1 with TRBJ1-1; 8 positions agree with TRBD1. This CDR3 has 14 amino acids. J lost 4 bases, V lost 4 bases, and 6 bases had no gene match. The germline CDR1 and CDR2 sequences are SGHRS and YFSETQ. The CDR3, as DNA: TGCGCCAGCAGCGGTCAACAGGGGGGCACTGAAGCTTTCTTT. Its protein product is CASSGQQGGTEAFF.

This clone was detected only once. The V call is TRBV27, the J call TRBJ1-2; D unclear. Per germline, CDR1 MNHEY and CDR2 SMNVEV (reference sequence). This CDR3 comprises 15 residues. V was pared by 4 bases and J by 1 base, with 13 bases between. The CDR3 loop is CASSSLISGNYGYTF. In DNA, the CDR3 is TGTGCCAGCAGTTCCCTCATTTCAGGTAACTATGGCTACACCTTC.

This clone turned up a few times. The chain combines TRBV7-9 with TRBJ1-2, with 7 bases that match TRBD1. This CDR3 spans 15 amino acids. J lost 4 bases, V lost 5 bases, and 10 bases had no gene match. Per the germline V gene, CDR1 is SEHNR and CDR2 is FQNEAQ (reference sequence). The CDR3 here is CASSLGTESTYGYTF. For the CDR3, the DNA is TGTGCCAGCAGCCTCGGGACAGAGAGCACCTATGGCTACACCTTC.

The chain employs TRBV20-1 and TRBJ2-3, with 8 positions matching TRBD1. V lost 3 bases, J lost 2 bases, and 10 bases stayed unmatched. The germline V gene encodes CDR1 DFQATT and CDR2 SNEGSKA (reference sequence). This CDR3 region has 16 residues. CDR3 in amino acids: CSASESRGLFTDTQYF. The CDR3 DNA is TGCAGTGCTAGTGAATCCAGGGGGCTTTTCACAGATACGCAGTATTTT.